These 17 T cell receptor beta chains were all obtained from the same sample, sequenced in a study of blood T cell repertoires in COVID-19. The assay was immunoSEQ multiplex PCR, and TCRdb's table has in-frame clones only and misses some. This table holds around 500,000 clones, approximately 88% found once. Sequenced input: PBMCs or T cells enriched from blood (not recorded which). The receptor source for this set is a woman between 35 and 50 years old who had recovered from COVID-19.

The chain combines TRBV5-1 with TRBJ1-1; D perhaps matches TRBD1 (5 bases). The V gene's germline CDR1 is SGHRS and CDR2 YFSETQ. With 3 bases removed from V and 6 bases from J, the gap between germline ends came to 12 bases. This CDR3 spans 13 amino acids. The CDR3 spells CASSWGTAAEAFF. In DNA form, the CDR3 reads TGCGCCAGCAGCTGGGGGACTGCCGCTGAAGCTTTCTTT.

The chain employs TRBV4-1 and TRBJ1-2; TRBD1 is a possible D gene (5 bases). The CDR3 covers 15 residues. V shed 0 bases and J shed 3 bases, with 11 bases lying between them. Germline CDR1 and CDR2: MGHRA and YSYEKL. CDR3 bases: TGCGCCAGCAGCCAAGATCCAGGGAAGGACTATGGCTACACCTTC. It encodes CASSQDPGKDYGYTF.

To note about this clone: This CDR3 is also generated by other DNA sequences in the sample. The chain combines TRBV6-5 with TRBJ1-2, with 7 positions matching TRBD1. CDR3 size: 13 residues. The V segment lost 5 bases and the J segment 8 bases; nucleotides outside the gene matches: 8. Germline assignment: CDR1 MNHEY and CDR2 SVGAGI. The CDR3 loop reads CASSLRGAVGYTF. The DNA for the CDR3 is TGTGCCAGCAGTCTCAGGGGGGCGGTGGGCTACACCTTC.

Only one count was recorded for this clone. The chain uses TRBV10-1 and TRBJ1-5; D remains unclear. Trimming pared 1 base from V and 7 bases from J, leaving 8 bases between. The CDR3 extends over 13 amino acids. Germline CDR1 is WNHNN and CDR2 is SYGVQD (reference sequence). The DNA for the CDR3 is TGCGCCAGCAGTGAGTGGAGAGAACAGCCCCAGCATTTT. Residues: CASSEWREQPQHF.

This chain connects TRBV11-2 to TRBJ1-2; a weak D match, TRBD1 (5 bases). CDR3 size: 14 residues. Germline V CDR1 and CDR2: SGHAT, FQNNGV. Trimming left V 1 base short and J 0 bases short, with 6 bases between. The CDR3 DNA is TGTGCCAGCAGCTTAGGGGGGGCTAACTATGGCTACACCTTC. Its protein product is CASSLGGANYGYTF.

The V and J genes are TRBV7-5 and TRBJ2-7; the DNA was not used to check the table's D call, TRBD1. TRBV7-5 is classified as a pseudogene. This CDR3 region has 14 residues. In DNA, the CDR3 is TGTGCCAGAAGCCCACAGGGTACCTCCTACGAGCAGTACTTC. It is translated as CARSPQGTSYEQYF.

This rearrangement joins TRBV19 to TRBJ1-2; D gene unclear. V was shortened by 3 bases and J by 4 bases, with 15 bases between the two germline ends. Germline loops: CDR1 LNHDA, CDR2 SQIVND (reference sequence). The CDR3 is 15 amino acids. The DNA for the CDR3 is TGTGCCAGTAGTATGCCAGGTGGTTGGTTCTATGGCTACACCTTC. This sequence encodes CASSMPGGWFYGYTF.

The V and J genes are TRBV15 and TRBJ1-5; no clear D. Germline CDR1 and CDR2: LNHNV and YYDKDF (reference sequence). The CDR3 contains 15 residues. The ends were cut back, 5 bases at V and 5 bases at J, with 16 bases in the middle. The CDR3 nucleotides are TGTGCCACCAGCCCGGCCGCACGAGGAGATCAGCCCCAGCATTTT. Its protein product is CATSPAARGDQPQHF.

The rearrangement uses TRBV6-2 or TRBV6-3 and TRBJ1-5; unclear D gene. The CDR3 is 12 residues long. Germline CDR1 and CDR2: MNHEY and SVGEGT. V gave up 2 bases and J gave up 6 bases, with 5 bases separating them. CDR3 in DNA: TGTGCCAGCAGTTACCAGGTTCAGCCCCAGCATTTT. Residues: CASSYQVQPQHF.

J is TRBJ1-2 and V is TRBV6-5, with D possibly TRBD1 on 6 matching bases. This CDR3 comprises 15 residues. V lost 6 bases, J lost 5 bases, and 19 bases lay in between. The germline CDR1 and CDR2 sequences are MNHEY and SVGAGI. This CDR3 is CASRKIAGQIYGYTF. The CDR3 bases are TGTGCCAGCAGGAAGATAGCTGGACAGATTTATGGCTACACCTTC.

V and J are TRBV9 and TRBJ2-3, with TRBD2 matching over 11 bases. With 1 base clipped from V and 5 bases from J, the junction kept 0 bases outside the gene matches. This CDR3 has 14 amino acids. Germline V lookup: CDR1 SGDLS, CDR2 YYNGEE. CDR3 protein: CASSVLAGGDTQYF. The CDR3 coding sequence is TGTGCCAGCAGCGTACTAGCGGGAGGAGATACGCAGTATTTT.

The V gene is TRBV7-2, the J gene TRBJ2-7; a weak D match, TRBD2 (6 bases). The CDR3 totals 13 residues. From germline, CDR1 is SGHTA and CDR2 FQGNSA. Trimming took off 1 base at V and 7 bases at J, with 11 bases between the two ends. In nucleotides, the CDR3 is TGTGCCAGCAGCTTAGGGGGACGGGGGGAGCAGTACTTC. Translation gives CASSLGGRGEQYF.

This clone came up once. This rearrangement joins TRBV4-1 to TRBJ2-7; the match to TRBD1 covers 10 bases. V lost 4 bases to trimming and J lost 1 base; unmatched junction nucleotides: 7. Germline V CDR1 and CDR2: MGHRA, YSYEKL. This CDR3 is built from 16 residues. The DNA for the CDR3 is TGCGCCAGCAGCCTACGGGGGGACAGGGGATCCTACGAGCAGTACTTC. Its translation is CASSLRGDRGSYEQYF.

The DNA of the CDR3 is TGTGCCAGCAGTTGGGGGGGGACTAATCAAGAGACCCAGTACTTC. Its protein is CASSWGGTNQETQYF. V is TRBV5-8 and J is TRBJ2-5; 7 bases align to TRBD2. This CDR3 spans 15 amino acids. Trimming took 5 bases from V and 2 from J; bases not matched to a gene: 9. CDR1 is SGHTS, CDR2 YDEGEE, per germline.

This clone occurred once. The genes are TRBV6-4 and TRBJ2-1; 8 bases align to TRBD2. The CDR3 has 16 residues. The trim removed 1 base at V and 1 base at J, leaving 3 bases unmatched. Germline assignment: CDR1 MRHNA and CDR2 SNTAGT. CDR3 coding DNA: TGTGCCAGCAGTGACTTTAGCGGGATGTCCTACAATGAGCAGTTCTTC. Its protein is CASSDFSGMSYNEQFF.

The V call is TRBV19, the J call TRBJ2-5; D might be TRBD1 (6 bases). Between the trimmed V and J ends, which lost 5 bases and 1 base, there was a span of 11 bases. Germline lookup yields CDR1 LNHDA and CDR2 SQIVND (reference sequence). This CDR3 is 14 amino acids long. CDR3 residues: CASSYQGIQETQYF. The CDR3 DNA follows: TGTGCCAGTAGTTACCAGGGGATCCAAGAGACCCAGTACTTC.

Remarks on this clone: Other DNA sequences in the sample encode the same CDR3. This chain uses TRBV19 with TRBJ2-2; D gene unclear. The CDR3 totals 13 residues. V was trimmed by 1 base and J by 6 bases, leaving 6 bases between them. In germline, CDR1 is LNHDA, CDR2 SQIVND (reference sequence). The CDR3 protein is CASSIAGAGELFF. Here the CDR3 DNA reads TGTGCCAGTAGTATAGCTGGAGCCGGGGAGCTGTTTTTT.